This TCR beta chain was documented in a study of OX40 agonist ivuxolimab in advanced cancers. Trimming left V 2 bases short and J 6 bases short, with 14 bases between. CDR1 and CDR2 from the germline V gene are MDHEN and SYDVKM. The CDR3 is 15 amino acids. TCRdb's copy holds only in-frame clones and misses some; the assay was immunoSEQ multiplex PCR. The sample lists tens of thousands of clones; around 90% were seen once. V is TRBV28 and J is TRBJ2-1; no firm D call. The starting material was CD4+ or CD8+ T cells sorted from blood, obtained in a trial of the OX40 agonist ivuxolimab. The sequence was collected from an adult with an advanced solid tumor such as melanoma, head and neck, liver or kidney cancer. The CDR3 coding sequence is TGTGCCAGCAGTTTAGCCTCCAGGCTTGTCAATGAGCAGTTCTTC. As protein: CASSLASRLVNEQFF.